This T cell receptor (beta chain) was captured in a study of vaccination effects on CD4 cells after COVID-19. About the research overall: After the second dose, samples were taken at median day 72. General observations from the study: Pronounced clonal contraction occurred in clones induced by infection and by vaccine late after vaccination.

From germline, CDR1 is SGHRS and CDR2 YFSETQ. CDR3 length: 15 residues. V gave up 4 bases and J gave up 4 bases, with 14 bases separating them. Note on this clone: Its matching antigen is unknown.

Sequencing was preceded by expansion of antigen-specific CD4+ T cells with viral peptide pools in the ViraFEST assay. Isolation of CD4+ T cells took place after 10 days of culture. The vaccine given was either BNT162b2 or mRNA-1273, in two doses. They grew 2 million to 2.5 million PBMC in each well, adding about 9.5 IU/ml IL-2 and approximately 9.2 ug/ml peptides. Here immunoSEQ multiplex PCR was the method, and the copy in TCRdb shows in-frame clones only, minus some. Of some 70,000 clones in the sample, about 86% were seen once. The chain employs TRBV5-1 and TRBJ2-2, with no clear D. This clonotype was obtained from a human donor who received a COVID-19 vaccine. Sequencing used CD4+ T cells from PBMCs cultured with HCoV-229E spike peptides, obtained after COVID-19 vaccination. The CDR3 sequence: CASSLTTSITGELFF. CDR3 coding DNA: TGCGCCAGCAGCCTGACCACCTCGATCACCGGGGAGCTGTTTTTT.